This TCR beta chain was profiled in a study of cytomegalovirus exposure and HLA in healthy donors. Study-level information: Later, an analysis reported that the 130 or so validation repertoires had used the same platform as the roughly 650 first-cohort repertoires.

Worth noting for this clone: The antigen is unknown.

V shed 0 bases and J shed 7 bases, with 7 bases lying between them. The CDR3 runs 12 residues. Germline CDR1 reads SGHRS; CDR2 reads YFSETQ. Assay used: immunoSEQ multiplex PCR; TCRdb lists only in-frame clones, some missing. The sample shows under 250,000 clones, approximately 87% of them seen only once. General study findings and limits: Cytomegalovirus association was assigned to about 150 TCR beta chains.

The material sequenced was PBMCs. The J gene is TRBJ1-1, the V gene TRBV5-1; D ambiguous. The TCR sequence derives from a woman aged 18-35 years in good health and CMV-seronegative. CDR3 coding DNA: TGCGCCAGCAGCTTGGCCGGCGGTGAAGCTTTCTTT. Residues: CASSLAGGEAFF.